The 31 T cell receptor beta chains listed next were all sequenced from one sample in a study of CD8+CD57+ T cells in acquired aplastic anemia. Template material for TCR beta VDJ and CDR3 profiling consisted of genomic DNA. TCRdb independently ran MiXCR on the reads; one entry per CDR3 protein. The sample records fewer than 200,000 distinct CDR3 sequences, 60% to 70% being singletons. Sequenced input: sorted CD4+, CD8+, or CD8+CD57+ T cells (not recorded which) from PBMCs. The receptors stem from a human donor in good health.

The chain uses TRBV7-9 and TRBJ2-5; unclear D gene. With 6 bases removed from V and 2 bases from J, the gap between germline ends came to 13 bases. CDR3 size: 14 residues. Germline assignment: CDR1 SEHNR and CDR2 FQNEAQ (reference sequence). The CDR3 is CASSSWGGQETQYF. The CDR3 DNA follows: TGTGCCAGCAGTTCTTGGGGTGGGCAAGAGACCCAGTACTTC.

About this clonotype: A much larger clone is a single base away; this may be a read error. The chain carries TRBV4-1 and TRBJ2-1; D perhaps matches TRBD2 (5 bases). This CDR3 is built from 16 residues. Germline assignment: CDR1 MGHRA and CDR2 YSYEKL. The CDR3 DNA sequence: TGCGCCAGCAGCCAAGCCGCCGGACTCCTACCCAATGAGCGGTTCTTC. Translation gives CASSQAAGLLPNERFF.

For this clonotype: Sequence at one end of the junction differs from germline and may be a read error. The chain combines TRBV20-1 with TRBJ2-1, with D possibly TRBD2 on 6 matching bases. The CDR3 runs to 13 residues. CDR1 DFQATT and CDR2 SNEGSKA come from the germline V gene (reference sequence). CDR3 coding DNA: TGCAGTGCTAGAGACCCGGACTATTACCCCGTGTCCTTC. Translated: CSARDPDYYPVSF.

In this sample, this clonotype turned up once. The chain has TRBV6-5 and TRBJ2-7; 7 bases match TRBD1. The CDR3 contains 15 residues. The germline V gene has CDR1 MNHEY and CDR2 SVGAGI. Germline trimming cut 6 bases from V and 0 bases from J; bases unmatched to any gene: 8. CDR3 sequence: CASRPQGFPSYEQYF. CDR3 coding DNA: TGTGCCAGCAGGCCACAGGGGTTCCCCTCCTACGAGCAGTACTTC.

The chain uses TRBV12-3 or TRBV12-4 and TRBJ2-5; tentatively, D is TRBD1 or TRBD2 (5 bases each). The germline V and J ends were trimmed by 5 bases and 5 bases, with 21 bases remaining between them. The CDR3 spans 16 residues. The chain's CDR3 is CASSTRQLRDEETQYF. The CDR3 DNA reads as TGTGCCAGCAGTACTAGACAGTTGAGGGATGAGGAGACCCAGTACTTC.

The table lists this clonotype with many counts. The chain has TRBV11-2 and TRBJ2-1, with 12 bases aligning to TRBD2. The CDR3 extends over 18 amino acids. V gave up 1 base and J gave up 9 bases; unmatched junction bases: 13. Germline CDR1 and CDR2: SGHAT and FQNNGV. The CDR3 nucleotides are TGTGCCAGCAGCTTAGGGGGCCTTGGACTAGCGGGACGCGCTGAGCAGTTCTTC. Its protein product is CASSLGGLGLAGRAEQFF. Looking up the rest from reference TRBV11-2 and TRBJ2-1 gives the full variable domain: EAGVAQSPRYKIIEKRQSVAFWCNPISGHATLYWYQQILGQGPKLLIQFQNNGVVDDSQLPKDRFSAERLKGVDSTLKIQPAKLEDSAVYLCASSLGGLGLAGRAEQFFGPGTRLTVL.

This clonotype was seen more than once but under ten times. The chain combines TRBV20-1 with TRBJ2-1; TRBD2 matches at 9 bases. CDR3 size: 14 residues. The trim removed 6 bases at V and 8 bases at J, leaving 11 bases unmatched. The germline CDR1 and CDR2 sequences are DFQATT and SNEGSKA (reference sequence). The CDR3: CSATPSGGRYEQFF. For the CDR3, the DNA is TGCAGTGCCACTCCAAGCGGGGGGCGGTATGAGCAGTTCTTC.

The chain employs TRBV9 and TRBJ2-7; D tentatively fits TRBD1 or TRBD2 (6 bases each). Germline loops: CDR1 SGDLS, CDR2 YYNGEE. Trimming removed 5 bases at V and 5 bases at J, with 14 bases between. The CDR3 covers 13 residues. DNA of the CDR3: TGTGCCAGCAGGACCTCCGGGGGCGACGAGCAGTACTTC. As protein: CASRTSGGDEQYF.

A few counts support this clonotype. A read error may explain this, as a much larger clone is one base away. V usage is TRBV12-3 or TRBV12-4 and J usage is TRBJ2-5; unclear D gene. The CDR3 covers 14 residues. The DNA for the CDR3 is TGTGCCAGCAGTTTAAGGTCCTACCAAGAGACCCTGTACTTC. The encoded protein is CASSLRSYQETLYF.

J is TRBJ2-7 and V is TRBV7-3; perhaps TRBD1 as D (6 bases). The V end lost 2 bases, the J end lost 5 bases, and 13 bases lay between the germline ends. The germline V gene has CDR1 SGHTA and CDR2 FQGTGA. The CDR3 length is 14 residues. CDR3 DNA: TGTGCCAGCAGCTTAGCGACAGGTCTTGACGAGCAGTACTTC. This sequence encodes CASSLATGLDEQYF.

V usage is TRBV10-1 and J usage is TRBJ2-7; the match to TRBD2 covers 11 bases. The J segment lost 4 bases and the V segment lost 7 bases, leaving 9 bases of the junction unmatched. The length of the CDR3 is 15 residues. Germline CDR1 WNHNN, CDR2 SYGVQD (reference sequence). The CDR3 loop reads CASTEGTSGCYEQYF. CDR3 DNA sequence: TGCGCCAGCACCGAGGGGACTAGCGGTTGTTACGAGCAGTACTTC.

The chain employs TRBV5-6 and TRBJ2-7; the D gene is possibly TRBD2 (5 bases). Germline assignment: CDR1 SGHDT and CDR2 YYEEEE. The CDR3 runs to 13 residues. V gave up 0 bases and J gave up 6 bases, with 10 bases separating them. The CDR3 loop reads CASSLASGSEQYF. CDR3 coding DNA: TGTGCCAGCAGCTTGGCATCGGGGTCCGAGCAGTACTTC.

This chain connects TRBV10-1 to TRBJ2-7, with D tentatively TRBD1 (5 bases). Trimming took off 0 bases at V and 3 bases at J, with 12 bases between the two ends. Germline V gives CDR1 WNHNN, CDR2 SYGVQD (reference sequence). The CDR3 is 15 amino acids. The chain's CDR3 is CASSESQEQLYEQYF. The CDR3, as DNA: TGCGCCAGCAGTGAGTCACAGGAGCAGCTCTACGAGCAGTACTTC.

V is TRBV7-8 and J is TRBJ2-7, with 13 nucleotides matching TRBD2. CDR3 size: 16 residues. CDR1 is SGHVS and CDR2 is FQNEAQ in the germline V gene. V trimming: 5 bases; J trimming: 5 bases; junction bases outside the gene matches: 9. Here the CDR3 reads CASSGTSGMPLDEQYF. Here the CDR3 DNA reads TGTGCCAGCAGCGGGACTAGCGGGATGCCACTCGACGAGCAGTACTTC.

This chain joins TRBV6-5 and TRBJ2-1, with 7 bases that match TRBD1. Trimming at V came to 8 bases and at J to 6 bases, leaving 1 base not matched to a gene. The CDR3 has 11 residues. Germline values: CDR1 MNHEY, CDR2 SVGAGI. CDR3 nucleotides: TGTGCCAGCGGGACAGTCAATGAGCAGTTCTTC. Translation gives CASGTVNEQFF.

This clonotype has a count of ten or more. The CDR3 coding sequence is TGCGCCAGCAGCCAGGGGGGACAGGGGAGCTCCTACGAGCAGTACTTC. This codes for CASSQGGQGSSYEQYF. The genes are TRBV4-1 and TRBJ2-7; 10 bases fit TRBD1. This CDR3 spans 16 amino acids. V trimming: 3 bases; J trimming: 0 bases; junction bases outside the gene matches: 5. Germline V gives CDR1 MGHRA, CDR2 YSYEKL.

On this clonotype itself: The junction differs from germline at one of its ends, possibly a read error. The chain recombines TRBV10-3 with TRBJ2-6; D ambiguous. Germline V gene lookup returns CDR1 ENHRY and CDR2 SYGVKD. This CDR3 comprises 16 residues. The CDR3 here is CASSDSAGSGANVLTF. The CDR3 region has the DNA TGTGCCAGCAGTGACTCGGCAGGCTCTGGGGCCAACGTCCTGACTTTC.

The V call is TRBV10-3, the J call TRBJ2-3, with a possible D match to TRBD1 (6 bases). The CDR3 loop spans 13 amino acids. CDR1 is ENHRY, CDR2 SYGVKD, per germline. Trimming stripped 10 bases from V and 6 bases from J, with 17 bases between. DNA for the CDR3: TGTGCCAGTGGGGGCGCAGGTCGGGATACGCAGTATTTT. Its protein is CASGGAGRDTQYF.

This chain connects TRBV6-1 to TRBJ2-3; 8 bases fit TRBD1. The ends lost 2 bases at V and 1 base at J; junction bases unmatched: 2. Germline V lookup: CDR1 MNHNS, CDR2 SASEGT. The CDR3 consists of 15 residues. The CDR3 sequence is CASSEQQGGTDTQYF. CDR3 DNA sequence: TGTGCCAGCAGTGAACAACAGGGGGGCACAGATACGCAGTATTTT.

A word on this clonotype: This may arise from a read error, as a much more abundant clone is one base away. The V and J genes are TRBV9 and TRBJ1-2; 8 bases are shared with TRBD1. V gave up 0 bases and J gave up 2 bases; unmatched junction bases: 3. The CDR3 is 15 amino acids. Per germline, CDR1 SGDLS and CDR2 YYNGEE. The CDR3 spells CASSVGAGGNYGYTF. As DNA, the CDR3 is TGTGCCAGCAGCGTAGGAGCAGGGGGCAACTATGGCTACACCTTC.

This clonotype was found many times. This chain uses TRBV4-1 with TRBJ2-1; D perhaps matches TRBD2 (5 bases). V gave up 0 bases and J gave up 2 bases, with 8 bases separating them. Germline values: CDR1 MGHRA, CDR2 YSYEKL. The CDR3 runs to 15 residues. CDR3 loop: CASSQETLAYNEQFF. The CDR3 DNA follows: TGCGCCAGCAGCCAAGAGACACTAGCCTACAATGAGCAGTTCTTC.

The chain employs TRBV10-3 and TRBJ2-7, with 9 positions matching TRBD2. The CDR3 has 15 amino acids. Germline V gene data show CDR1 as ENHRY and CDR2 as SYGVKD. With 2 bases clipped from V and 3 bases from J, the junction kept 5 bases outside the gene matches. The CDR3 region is CAISEAGGRDYEQYF. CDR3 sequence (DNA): TGTGCCATCAGTGAGGCCGGCGGGAGGGACTACGAGCAGTACTTC.

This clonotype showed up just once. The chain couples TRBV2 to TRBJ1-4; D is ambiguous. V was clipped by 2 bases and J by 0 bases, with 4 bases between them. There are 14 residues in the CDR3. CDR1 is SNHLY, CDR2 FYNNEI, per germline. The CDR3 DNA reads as TGTGCCAGCAGTGAAAGAACAACTAATGAAAAACTGTTTTTT. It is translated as CASSERTTNEKLFF.

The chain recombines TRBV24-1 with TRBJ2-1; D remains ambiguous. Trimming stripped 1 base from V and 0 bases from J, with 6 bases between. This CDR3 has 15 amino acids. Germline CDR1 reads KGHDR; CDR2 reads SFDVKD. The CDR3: CATSDLRSSYNEQFF. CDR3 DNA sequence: TGTGCCACCAGTGATTTACGGAGCTCCTACAATGAGCAGTTCTTC.

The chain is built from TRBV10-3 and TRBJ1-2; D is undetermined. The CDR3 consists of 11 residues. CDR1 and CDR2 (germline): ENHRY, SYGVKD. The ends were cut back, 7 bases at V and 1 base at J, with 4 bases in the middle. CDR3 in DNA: TGTGCCATCAATAATAACTATGGCTACACCTTC. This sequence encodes CAINNNYGYTF.

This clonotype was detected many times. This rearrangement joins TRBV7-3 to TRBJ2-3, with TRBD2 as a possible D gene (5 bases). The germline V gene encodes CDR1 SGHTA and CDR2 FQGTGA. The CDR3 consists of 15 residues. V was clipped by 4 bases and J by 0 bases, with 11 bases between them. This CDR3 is CASSSDYSSTDTQYF. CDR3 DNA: TGTGCCAGCAGCTCAGACTATTCTAGCACAGATACGCAGTATTTT.

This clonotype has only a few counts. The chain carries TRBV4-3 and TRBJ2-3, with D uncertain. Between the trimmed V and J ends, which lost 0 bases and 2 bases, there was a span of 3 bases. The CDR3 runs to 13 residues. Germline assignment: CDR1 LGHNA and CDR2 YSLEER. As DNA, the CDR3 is TGCGCCAGCAGCCAAGAACTCACAGATACGCAGTATTTT. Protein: CASSQELTDTQYF.

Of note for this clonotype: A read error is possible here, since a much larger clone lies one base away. The CDR3, as DNA: TGTGCCAGCAGCTTACAGATTGGTCTTTCCTACAATGAGCAGTTCTTC. Encoded protein: CASSLQIGLSYNEQFF. The chain has TRBV11-2 and TRBJ2-1; D unresolved. The length of the CDR3 is 16 residues. V was shortened by 2 bases and J by 1 base, with 12 bases between the two germline ends. Germline V CDR1 and CDR2: SGHAT, FQNNGV.

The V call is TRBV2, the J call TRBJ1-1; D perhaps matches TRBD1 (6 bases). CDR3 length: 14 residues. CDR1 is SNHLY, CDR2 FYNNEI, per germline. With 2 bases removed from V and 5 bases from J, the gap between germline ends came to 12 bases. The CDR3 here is CASSEQGRRTEAFF. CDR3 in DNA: TGTGCCAGCAGTGAACAGGGGCGCAGGACTGAAGCTTTCTTT.

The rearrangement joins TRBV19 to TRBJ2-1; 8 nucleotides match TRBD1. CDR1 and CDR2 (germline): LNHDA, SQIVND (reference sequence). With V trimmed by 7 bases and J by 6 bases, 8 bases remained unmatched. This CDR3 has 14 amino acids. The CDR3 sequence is CASMDWTGSNEQFF. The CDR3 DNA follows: TGTGCCAGTATGGATTGGACAGGGTCCAATGAGCAGTTCTTC.

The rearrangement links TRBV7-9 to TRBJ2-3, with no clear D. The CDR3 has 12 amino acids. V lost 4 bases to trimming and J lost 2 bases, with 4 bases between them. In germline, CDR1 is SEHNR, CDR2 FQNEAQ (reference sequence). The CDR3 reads CASSYLTDTQYF. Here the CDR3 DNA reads TGTGCCAGCAGCTATCTCACAGATACGCAGTATTTT.